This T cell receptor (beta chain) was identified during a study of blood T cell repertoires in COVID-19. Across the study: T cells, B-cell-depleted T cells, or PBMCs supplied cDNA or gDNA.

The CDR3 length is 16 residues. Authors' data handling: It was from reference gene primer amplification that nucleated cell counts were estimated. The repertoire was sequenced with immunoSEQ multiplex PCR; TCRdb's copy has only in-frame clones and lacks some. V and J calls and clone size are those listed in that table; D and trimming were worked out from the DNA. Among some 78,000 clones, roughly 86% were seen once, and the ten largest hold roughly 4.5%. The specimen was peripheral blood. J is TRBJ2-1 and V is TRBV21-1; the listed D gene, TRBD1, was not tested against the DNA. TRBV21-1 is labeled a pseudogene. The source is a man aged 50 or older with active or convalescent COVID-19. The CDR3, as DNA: TGTGCCAGCGGGGGCAGGGTCCGAACCTCCTACAATGAGCAGTTCTTC. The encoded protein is CASGGRVRTSYNEQFF.